In its sample, the clone carrying this TCR beta chain ranks as medium-sized. What it binds is unknown. Prior autoimmune disease or systemic immunosuppression barred patients. These data originate in a study of OX40 agonist ivuxolimab in advanced cancers. Study overall: Among those enrolled, mean age was about 63 years (range roughly 20 to 79) and approximately 80% were male. Enrollees could have had prior anti-PD-1, anti-PD-L1 or anti-CTLA-4 therapy, which around 43% had received. Findings of the study overall: Clones of CD4+ and CD8+ blood T cells grew by week 6 at doses of 0.1 to 3.0 mg/kg.

Using immunoSEQ multiplex PCR, the repertoire was profiled, and TCRdb retains in-frame clones only, with some absent. Of approximately 26,000 clones listed, 85% to 90% are singletons. The clonotype comes from an adult with an advanced solid tumor such as melanoma, head and neck, liver or kidney cancer. Material: CD4+ or CD8+ T cells sorted from blood, obtained in a trial of the OX40 agonist ivuxolimab.

CDR3 region: CASTPRASYEQYF. In nucleotides, the CDR3 is TGTGCCAGCACCCCTCGTGCCTCCTACGAGCAGTACTTC. V gene TRBV5-6 combines with J gene TRBJ2-7; D is unclear. Trimming pared 6 bases from V and 0 bases from J, leaving 10 bases between. Germline CDR1 and CDR2: SGHDT and YYEEEE. CDR3 length: 13 residues.